This T cell receptor (beta chain) came from a study of OX40 agonist ivuxolimab in advanced cancers. The method was immunoSEQ multiplex PCR; TCRdb's version includes in-frame clones alone and lacks a portion of them. The sample lists about 69,000 clones; roughly 90% were seen once. Overall study findings and caveats: At doses 0.1 to 3.0 mg/kg, CD4+ and CD8+ clones expanded.

On this clone itself: Its antigen is unidentified.

CDR3 length equals 16 residues. The germline V gene encodes CDR1 MGHRA and CDR2 YSYEKL. The trim removed 1 base at V and 1 base at J, leaving 6 bases unmatched. The J gene is TRBJ2-5, the V gene TRBV4-1; 7 bases align to TRBD1. The sequencing used CD4+ or CD8+ T cells sorted from blood, collected in a trial of the OX40 agonist ivuxolimab. The receptor comes from an adult with an advanced solid tumor such as melanoma, head and neck, liver or kidney cancer. As DNA, the CDR3 is TGCGCCAGCAGCCAAGCCGTCGGGACAGCCCAAGAGACCCAGTACTTC. Translation: CASSQAVGTAQETQYF.